The 10 T cell receptor beta chains listed next were all sequenced from one sample in a study of control samples from healthy donors and cancer patients. Repertoires were generated with immunoSEQ multiplex PCR, while TCRdb's copy carries only in-frame clones and drops some. The repertoire has 150,000 to 200,000 clones, approximately 94% of them found once; the top ten carry roughly 1.5%. Material: blood. Receptors originate from a man younger than 40 in good health.

This clone was counted only a few times. This sequence joins TRBV27 and TRBJ1-5, with 7 positions matching TRBD1. V was clipped by 6 bases and J by 8 bases; unmatched bases: 4. Germline V gives CDR1 MNHEY, CDR2 SMNVEV (reference sequence). The CDR3 spans 12 residues. CDR3 nucleotides: TGTGCCAGCAGCAACAGGGGAAAGCCCCAGCATTTT. This translates into CASSNRGKPQHF.

The rearrangement joins TRBV5-1 to TRBJ1-5; D gene ambiguous. The CDR3 has 13 residues. The germline gives CDR1 SGHRS, CDR2 YFSETQ. Trimming removed 1 base from V and 1 base from J, with 3 bases in between. The DNA for the CDR3 is TGCGCCAGCAGCTTGATGAGCAATCAGCCCCAGCATTTT. Its translation: CASSLMSNQPQHF.

The CDR3 DNA reads as TGTGCCAGCTCACCACCGACAGGGGGCTCGAACACTGAAGCTTTCTTT. Residues: CASSPPTGGSNTEAFF. The V gene is TRBV18, the J gene TRBJ1-1, with 10 bases fitting TRBD1. The germline V gene encodes CDR1 KGHSH and CDR2 LQKENI. This CDR3 is 16 amino acids long. The junction had 2 bases not matched to a gene; V was cut back by 0 bases and J by 1 base.

The chain joins TRBV27 to TRBJ1-4; no firm D call. The germline V and J ends were trimmed by 5 bases and 7 bases, with 11 bases remaining between them. Germline CDR1 reads MNHEY; CDR2 reads SMNVEV (reference sequence). The CDR3 consists of 13 residues. This chain's CDR3 is CASSPTGSEKLFF. CDR3 coding DNA: TGTGCCAGCAGTCCCACGGGATCTGAAAAACTGTTTTTT.

V is TRBV4-1 and J is TRBJ2-2; TRBD1 agrees at 8 bases. This CDR3 spans 16 amino acids. Trimming cost V 7 bases and J 1 base; bases outside gene matches: 8. CDR1 and CDR2 from the germline V gene are MGHRA and YSYEKL. This chain's CDR3 is CASTRLDRENTGELFF. CDR3 sequence (DNA): TGCGCCAGCACACGACTGGACAGGGAGAACACCGGGGAGCTGTTTTTT.

The chain recombines TRBV4-1 with TRBJ1-4; D is unresolved. The CDR3 consists of 15 residues. The germline CDR1 and CDR2 sequences are MGHRA and YSYEKL. Trimming left V 3 bases short and J 4 bases short, with 12 bases between. CDR3 region: CASSQGVGFNEKLFF. Written as DNA, the CDR3 is TGCGCCAGCAGCCAGGGTGTGGGGTTTAATGAAAAACTGTTTTTT.

This clone has only one observation. The J gene is TRBJ2-7, the V gene TRBV27, with D possibly being TRBD2 (6 bases). V dropped 6 bases and J dropped 3 bases, with 12 bases sitting between them. The CDR3 length is 13 residues. CDR1 and CDR2 (germline): MNHEY, SMNVEV (reference sequence). Written as DNA, the CDR3 is TGTGCCAGCAGCCCGGGAGCACTCTACGAGCAGTACTTC. Translated, it gives CASSPGALYEQYF.

This chain connects TRBV30 to TRBJ2-7, with a possible D match to TRBD1 (8 bases). Trimming took 1 base from V and 6 from J, leaving 10 bases between them. The CDR3 is 12 amino acids. Germline CDR1 and CDR2: GTSNPN and SVGIG (reference sequence). CDR3 bases: TGTGCCTGGAGTGACAGGGGGGGCGAGCAGTACTTC. Amino acid sequence: CAWSDRGGEQYF. Using reference TRBV30 and TRBJ2-7 for the parts outside the CDR3, the full variable domain is SQTIHQWPATLVQPVGSPLSLECTVEGTSNPNLYWYRQAAGRGLQLLFYSVGIGQISSEVPQNLSASRPQDRQFILSSKKLLLSDSGFYLCAWSDRGGEQYFGPGTRLTVT.

The chain links TRBV7-9 to TRBJ2-1; D gene unclear. Trimming stripped 2 bases from V and 8 bases from J, with 7 bases between. The CDR3 contains 12 residues. Germline CDR1 and CDR2: SEHNR and FQNEAQ (reference sequence). CDR3 in amino acids: CASSLMGYEQFF. CDR3 bases: TGTGCCAGCAGCTTAATGGGATATGAGCAGTTCTTC.

By sample share, this clone is medium-sized. This sequence joins TRBV6-4 and TRBJ2-2, with D maybe TRBD1 (5 bases). V lost 0 bases, J lost 3 bases, and 5 bases lay in between. The CDR3 contains 14 residues. Per the germline V gene, CDR1 is MRHNA and CDR2 is SNTAGT. The CDR3 here is CASSDSQDTGELFF. In DNA form, the CDR3 reads TGTGCCAGCAGTGACTCACAGGACACCGGGGAGCTGTTTTTT.